Listed below are T cell receptor beta chains from one sample, sequenced in a study of T cell responses to AZD1222 COVID-19 vaccine. Only in-frame clones appear in the TCRdb table, and some are missing; sequencing was by immunoSEQ multiplex PCR. The table has tens of thousands of clones, around four fifths seen once; the top ten hold 9% to 14%. The material was peripheral blood, obtained on day 0 of AZD1222 vaccination. The receptors stem from an adult in good health. Each CDR3 is given with its conserved first and last residue. D genes are given only for firm matches. The size entry is marked missing in some rows and otherwise reads once, few, many or a size class.

size,V,length,J,D,DNA,CDR3
NA,TRBV30,13,TRBJ1-6,NA,TGTGCCTGGAGTGTACGGGAATTGGCACCCCTCCACTTT,CAWSVRELAPLHF
NA,TRBV5-1,15,TRBJ1-3,NA,TGCGCCAGCAGCCCGATGGGGGGGCCTGGAAACACCATATATTTT,CASSPMGGPGNTIYF
NA,TRBV29-1,14,TRBJ2-1,TRBD1,TGCAGCGTTGGACCGGGACAGGGATACAATGAGCAGTTCTTC,CSVGPGQGYNEQFF
NA,TRBV19,14,TRBJ1-5,NA,TGTGCCAGTACCGAATCCCGGGCCCGTCAGCCCCAGCATTTT,CASTESRARQPQHF
NA,TRBV3-1/TRBV3-2,12,TRBJ1-5,NA,TGTGCCAGCAGCCAAGGAAATCAGCCCCAGCATTTT,CASSQGNQPQHF
NA,TRBV5-8,13,TRBJ1-2,NA,TGTGCCAGCAGCTTGTCAGTTAACTATGGCTACACCTTC,CASSLSVNYGYTF
once,TRBV27,14,TRBJ2-1,NA,TGTGCCAGCAGTTTGGTTAGGGGGGACAATGAGCAGTTCTTC,CASSLVRGDNEQFF
NA,TRBV10-3,15,TRBJ2-2,NA,TGTGCCATCAGTGAAGGCGGGGGCCACACCGGGGAGCTGTTTTTT,CAISEGGGHTGELFF
NA,TRBV30,14,TRBJ1-1,NA,TGTGCCTGGAGTGCCAAGACAGGGAACACTGAAGCTTTCTTT,CAWSAKTGNTEAFF
once,TRBV27,13,TRBJ1-2,NA,TGTGCCAGCAGCCGGGACGGATTCTATGGCTACACCTTC,CASSRDGFYGYTF
NA,TRBV12-3/TRBV12-4,13,TRBJ1-3,NA,TGTGCGTCCAAGAGGAGCTCTGGAAACACCATATATTTT,CASKRSSGNTIYF
NA,TRBV24-1,17,TRBJ2-3,NA,TGTGCCACCAGACCCGGACGCGCTTCTTTGGGCACAGATACGCAGTATTTT,CATRPGRASLGTDTQYF
NA,TRBV15,17,TRBJ2-1,TRBD2,TGTGCCACCAGCAGAGAAAGCGGGGGGTCCCCATACAATGAGCAGTTCTTC,CATSRESGGSPYNEQFF
NA,TRBV27,15,TRBJ2-3,NA,TGTGCCAGCAGTGCATGGGGACAACAGGGAGATACGCAGTATTTT,CASSAWGQQGDTQYF
NA,TRBV3-1/TRBV3-2,15,TRBJ2-7,NA,TGTGCCAGCAGCCCCGGCTCGGCGAACTCCTACGAGCAGTACTTC,CASSPGSANSYEQYF
NA,TRBV7-2,14,TRBJ1-2,NA,TGTGCCAGCAGCTTACCTCCAGGAAGCTATGGCTACACCTTC,CASSLPPGSYGYTF
NA,TRBV3-1/TRBV3-2,13,TRBJ1-1,NA,TGTGCCAGCAGCCAATTATCTAACACTGAAGCTTTCTTT,CASSQLSNTEAFF
NA,TRBV5-1,11,TRBJ2-1,NA,TGCGCCAGCAGTATGGGTGGTGAGCAGTTCTTC,CASSMGGEQFF
NA,TRBV20-1,10,TRBJ1-1,NA,TGCAGTGCTACAGGGTTGGGAGCTTTCTTT,CSATGLGAFF
NA,TRBV19,13,TRBJ1-5,NA,TGTGCCAGTAGTGGGGGGATCAATCAGCCCCAGCATTTT,CASSGGINQPQHF
few,TRBV2,14,TRBJ2-1,TRBD2,TGTGCCAGCAGTCTAGCGGGGGGGATGAATGAGCAGTTCTTC,CASSLAGGMNEQFF
once,TRBV25-1,13,TRBJ2-5,NA,TGTGCCAGCAGTGATTGGGGTTTCGAGACCCAGTACTTC,CASSDWGFETQYF
NA,TRBV25-1,14,TRBJ2-1,NA,TGTGCCAGCAGTTGGACGGGGGGCTGGAATGAGCAGTTCTTC,CASSWTGGWNEQFF
NA,TRBV18,14,TRBJ2-3,NA,TGTGCCAGCTCACCACAAAGGACAGCTGATACGCAGTATTTT,CASSPQRTADTQYF
NA,TRBV19,13,TRBJ1-2,TRBD1,TGTGCCAGTAGGGACAGGCTTAACTATGGCTACACCTTC,CASRDRLNYGYTF
NA,TRBV11-2,17,TRBJ2-1,TRBD2,TGTGCCAGCAGCCCCTTGGTAGCGGGGGACCACTACAATGAGCAGTTCTTC,CASSPLVAGDHYNEQFF
once,TRBV6-5,14,TRBJ1-6,NA,TGTGCCAGCAGTTACGTGGGGGATAATTCACCCCTCCACTTT,CASSYVGDNSPLHF
NA,TRBV6-5,13,TRBJ1-2,NA,TGTGCCAGCAGTACTTCCCTCGGCTATGGCTACACCTTC,CASSTSLGYGYTF
NA,TRBV6-2/TRBV6-3,16,TRBJ2-2,TRBD2,TGTGCCAGCAGTTACCCTAGCGGGGTCAACACCGGGGAGCTGTTTTTT,CASSYPSGVNTGELFF
NA,TRBV13,15,TRBJ2-7,NA,TGTGCCAGCAGCTTAACGAAGGGGAATACCTACGAGCAGTACTTC,CASSLTKGNTYEQYF
NA,TRBV18,14,TRBJ1-3,TRBD1,TGTGCCAGCTCACCAGACCGAGACAGGGAATCCATATATTTT,CASSPDRDRESIYF
NA,TRBV14,16,TRBJ1-5,NA,TGTGCCAGCAGAGGGAGAACAGGGCCCTACAATCAGCCCCAGCATTTT,CASRGRTGPYNQPQHF
few,TRBV29-1,13,TRBJ1-2,NA,TGCAGCGTCAGCGGAAGCGCGAACTATGGCTACACCTTC,CSVSGSANYGYTF
NA,TRBV28,13,TRBJ1-2,TRBD1,TGTGCCAGCGCGACAGGGGATAACTATGGCTACACCTTC,CASATGDNYGYTF
once,TRBV7-9,14,TRBJ2-1,NA,TGTGCCAGCAATCTACTGGGCTCTCACAATGAGCAGTTCTTC,CASNLLGSHNEQFF
NA,TRBV4-1,17,TRBJ1-2,NA,TGCGCCAGCAGCCAAGTGGCCCGGGACAAAGATAACTATGGCTACACCTTC,CASSQVARDKDNYGYTF
once,TRBV6-6,12,TRBJ1-6,TRBD1,TGTGCCAGCAGTAACCGACAGGGGGCCCTCCACTTT,CASSNRQGALHF
NA,TRBV5-1,13,TRBJ2-5,TRBD2,TGCGCCAGCAGCCGCGGGGGAAGGACGGACCAGTACTTC,CASSRGGRTDQYF
NA,TRBV19,13,TRBJ1-6,NA,TGTGCCAGTAGTATAGCCCCGGGGGAACCCCTCCACTTT,CASSIAPGEPLHF
NA,TRBV11-2,15,TRBJ2-2,NA,TGTGCCAGCAGCCACTGGGACGTTAACACCGGGGAGCTGTTTTTT,CASSHWDVNTGELFF
many,TRBV30,12,TRBJ1-4,NA,TGTGCCTGGAGGCAGGGCGGTGAAAAACTGTTTTTT,CAWRQGGEKLFF
NA,TRBV11-3,17,TRBJ2-3,TRBD2,TGTGCCAGCAGCTTAAGGAGCGGGGGGGCGAAAACAGATACGCAGTATTTT,CASSLRSGGAKTDTQYF
NA,TRBV19,15,TRBJ1-1,TRBD1,TGTGCCAGCAGGAGGACAGGGGGATTTAGCACTGAAGCTTTCTTT,CASRRTGGFSTEAFF